The 7 T cell receptor beta chains in this list originate from one sample, sequenced in a study of regulatory T cells in long-lasting Graves disease. Building of the TCR beta libraries involved iRepertoire HTBI primers and Arm-PCR of CDR3 regions. TCRdb used MiXCR to reprocess the multiplex PCR reads, holding one entry per CDR3 protein. Here the sample spans fewer than 400,000 distinct CDR3 sequences, 20% to 25% being singletons. Time point of the sample: persistent/refractory GD, antithyroid drugs over 5 years with positive TRAb. Construction of the TCR library relied on RNA isolated from PBMCs. Source: peripheral blood mononuclear cells (PBMCs), taken when the disease was refractory, from a patient treated with antithyroid drugs. These receptors all come from a female donor with Graves disease.

This chain uses TRBV6-1 with TRBJ2-7, with D tentatively TRBD1 (5 bases). The CDR3 totals 11 residues. Between the trimmed V and J ends, which lost 4 bases and 6 bases, there was a span of 7 bases. Germline V gives CDR1 MNHNS, CDR2 SASEGT. The CDR3 sequence is CASSVGAEQYF. In nucleotides, the CDR3 is TGTGCCAGCAGTGTAGGGGCCGAGCAGTACTTC.

This clonotype was detected only a few times. V gene TRBV24-1 combines with J gene TRBJ2-1, with TRBD2 matching 8 bases. The V and J ends lost 3 bases and 6 bases, in that order; junction bases with no gene match: 9. This CDR3 has 16 amino acids. Germline V CDR1 and CDR2: KGHDR, SFDVKD. This CDR3 reads CATSDPFSGKGNEQFF. In DNA form, the CDR3 reads TGTGCCACCAGTGATCCTTTTAGCGGGAAAGGCAATGAGCAGTTCTTC.

With respect to this clonotype: This may come from a read error, since a much larger clone is one base off. This chain connects TRBV20-1 to TRBJ1-1; the D gene is possibly TRBD1 (5 bases). CDR1 is DFQATT and CDR2 is SNEGSKA in the germline V gene (reference sequence). The V end was cut by 2 bases, the J end by 4 bases, with 17 bases between. The CDR3 is made up of 15 amino acids. The CDR3 DNA follows: TGCAGTGCTAGAATGGGGCAGGTTCATAGCACTGAAGCTTTCTTT. This sequence encodes CSARMGQVHSTEAFF.

This clonotype came up many times. This rearrangement joins TRBV6-1 to TRBJ2-5, with D unclear. This CDR3 is 15 amino acids long. CDR1 is MNHNS and CDR2 is SASEGT in the germline V gene. The ends were cut back, 1 base at V and 1 base at J, with 10 bases in the middle. In nucleotides, the CDR3 is TGTGCCAGCAGTGAAGGAATAGCAATCCAAGAGACCCAGTACTTC. Protein sequence: CASSEGIAIQETQYF.

The chain recombines TRBV5-1 with TRBJ2-1; TRBD2 matches at 8 bases. The CDR3 is 14 residues long. V dropped 5 bases and J dropped 6; count of bases not matched to a gene: 7. Germline V gives CDR1 SGHRS, CDR2 YFSETQ. The CDR3 DNA is TGCGCCAGCAGTGGGGTAGCGGGACTCAATGAGCAGTTCTTC. Its translation is CASSGVAGLNEQFF.

This clonotype has a handful of counts. This chain joins TRBV28 and TRBJ1-1; TRBD1 is a possible D gene (6 bases). Germline assignment: CDR1 MDHEN and CDR2 SYDVKM. V was clipped by 8 bases and J by 1 base, with 17 bases between them. This CDR3 has 15 residues. CDR3 loop: CASDSLGGANTEAFF. CDR3 nucleotide sequence: TGTGCCAGCGATTCCTTAGGGGGGGCGAACACTGAAGCTTTCTTT.

There are many counts of this clonotype. The chain links TRBV6-5 to TRBJ2-7, with D perhaps given as TRBD1 or TRBD2 (5 bases each). Germline lookup yields CDR1 MNHEY and CDR2 SVGAGI. The V end was cut by 0 bases, the J end by 1 base, with 13 bases between. The CDR3 is 16 residues long. The CDR3, as DNA: TGTGCCAGCAGTTACTCCGGGCAGGGACCTTCCTACGAGCAGTACTTC. Protein sequence: CASSYSGQGPSYEQYF.